These T cell receptor beta chains were read from a single sample in a study of T cell responses to AZD1222 COVID-19 vaccine. TCRdb keeps only in-frame clones here, not all; method: immunoSEQ multiplex PCR. The table shows under 200,000 clones, with 90% to 95% occurring only once. The material was peripheral blood, obtained on day 0 of AZD1222 vaccination. These receptors were obtained from an adult in good health. Both conserved end residues are part of each CDR3. The D gene is left open where the match is weak. Only part of the rows carry a size: once, few, many, or a class if the clone is expanded.

D: NA
size: NA
J: TRBJ2-6
V: TRBV5-4
DNA: TGTGCCAGCAGCGCCCCACCCTCGGTCCCTGGGGCCAACGTCCTGACTTTC
CDR3: CASSAPPSVPGANVLTF

D: TRBD1
size: few
J: TRBJ1-4
V: TRBV4-3
DNA: TGCGCCAGCAGCCCCGGGACAGTCAATGAAAAACTGTTTTTT
CDR3: CASSPGTVNEKLFF

D: TRBD2
size: NA
J: TRBJ2-3
V: TRBV24-1
DNA: TGTGCCACCAGTGATTCCCCAGCGGGAGTAGTAGATACGCAGTATTTT
CDR3: CATSDSPAGVVDTQYF

D: NA
size: NA
J: TRBJ2-6
V: TRBV6-5
DNA: TGTGCCAGCAGTTACTCGAGCTCTGGGGCCAACGTCCTGACTTTC
CDR3: CASSYSSSGANVLTF

D: NA
size: NA
J: TRBJ1-5
V: TRBV6-2/TRBV6-3
DNA: TGTGCCAGCAGTTACCCGGATCAGGGGAGGGGAGCGCCCCAGCATTTT
CDR3: CASSYPDQGRGAPQHF

D: NA
size: NA
J: TRBJ1-6
V: TRBV7-3
DNA: TGTGCCAGCAGCACATCCGGGACGGAAAATTCACCCCTCCACTTT
CDR3: CASSTSGTENSPLHF

D: TRBD1
size: once
J: TRBJ1-2
V: TRBV11-2
DNA: TGTGCCAGCAGCCGGACAGGATATGGCTACACCTTC
CDR3: CASSRTGYGYTF

D: NA
size: NA
J: TRBJ1-1
V: TRBV19
DNA: TGTGCCAGTAGTATAGTCGGTCGGGCACTGAACACTGAAGCTTTCTTT
CDR3: CASSIVGRALNTEAFF

D: NA
size: NA
J: TRBJ2-2
V: TRBV5-1
DNA: TGCGCCAGCAGCTGGCCTTGGACAGCGAACACCGGGGAGCTGTTTTTT
CDR3: CASSWPWTANTGELFF

D: NA
size: NA
J: TRBJ1-5
V: TRBV6-2/TRBV6-3
DNA: TGTGCCAGCAGTTACTCGACAGTTAATCAGCCCCAGCATTTT
CDR3: CASSYSTVNQPQHF

D: NA
size: NA
J: TRBJ1-5
V: TRBV19
DNA: TGTGCCAGCCACACACGGGTTAGCAATCAGCCCCAGCATTTT
CDR3: CASHTRVSNQPQHF

D: NA
size: once
J: TRBJ1-3
V: TRBV30
DNA: TGTGCCTGGAGGGGAGACAGAACCGGAAACACCATATATTTT
CDR3: CAWRGDRTGNTIYF

D: TRBD2
size: NA
J: TRBJ2-3
V: TRBV11-2
DNA: TGTGCCAGCAGACTAATTTTAGCGGGAGGTAGCTCAGATACGCAGTATTTT
CDR3: CASRLILAGGSSDTQYF

D: TRBD1
size: NA
J: TRBJ1-4
V: TRBV9
DNA: TGTGCCAGCAGCCCCCAGCGGACAGGAAGTAATGAAAAACTGTTTTTT
CDR3: CASSPQRTGSNEKLFF

D: NA
size: few
J: TRBJ1-5
V: TRBV4-3
DNA: TGCGCCAGCAGCCGCGGGTATAGCAATCAGCCCCAGCATTTT
CDR3: CASSRGYSNQPQHF

D: NA
size: NA
J: TRBJ1-2
V: TRBV19
DNA: TGTGCCAGTAGTATTTTGGATGGTGGCTACACCTTC
CDR3: CASSILDGGYTF